This T cell receptor beta chain was obtained from a study of shared clonotypes between healthy human individuals. Study context: The study drew on two women and three men aged 18 to 49 as donors. Three CD4 naive, three CD4 memory, two CD8 naive and one CD8 memory plate were used per donor. Overall study results and limits: Memory subsets generally showed lower estimated richness than naive subsets.

Naive-designated CD8 cells lacked CD45RO, were positively enriched for CCR7, and omitted terminally differentiated effector memory CD45RA+ cells. Every contributor of samples was a Caucasian grown-up residing in Nashville, Tennessee. On this clone: Its target is not known.

TCRdb keeps only in-frame clones here, not all; method: immunoSEQ multiplex PCR. The sample holds about 610,000 clones, 95% to 97% seen once. This CDR3 is built from 13 residues. V lost 0 bases and J 8 bases, leaving 8 bases between the germline ends. Germline-derived CDR1 and CDR2 are MGHRA and YSYEKL. The gene calls are TRBV4-1 and TRBJ2-4; possible D gene TRBD2, 5 bases. The sequence was obtained from a woman younger than 45 in good health. Sequencing was done on a sample of naive CD8+ T cells sorted from blood. The DNA of the CDR3 is TGCGCCAGCAGCCAAGACATGGAGGACATTCAGTACTTC. It yields the protein CASSQDMEDIQYF.